This T cell receptor beta chain comes out of a study of identical twins' blood T cells (dated by TCRdb to 2012 to 2015). With respect to the entire study: The roughly twelve libraries, six for the alpha chain and six for the beta chain, yielded around 50 million Illumina reads in total. To assess how genetics influences repertoire formation, the study used next-generation sequencing to compare the TCR alpha and beta chain repertoires of three pairs of monozygous twins.

To prepare the library, 5' RACE was applied. The listed sequencing device is Illumina Genome Analyzer IIx. The RNA-based TCR cDNA libraries were made using a previously described protocol that was modified in several ways. Sample-specific barcodes were introduced on both ends of each TCR cDNA library during cDNA synthesis and amplification to prevent cross-contamination. The original pipeline was this. Each individual had between about 90,000 and nearly 550,000 identified clonotypes, and each library contained about 2.2 to 3.6 million CDR3-containing reads. After reads with improper barcode index combinations were thrown out, a cloneset for each library was built using the MiTCR software. MiTCR filtered or rescued low-quality reads and corrected PCR and sequencing errors when assembling CDR3 clonotypes. Artificial out-of-frame clonotypes were removed by being mapped to in-frame sequences, with one indel in the CDR3 allowed. Similarity in V and J gene usage between donors was calculated as the Jensen-Shannon divergence divided by the mean entropy. The raw public reads went through TCRdb reprocessing: fastp at Q25, MiXCR clone calling, in-frame beta chains kept. Rows with one shared CDR3 protein collapse into an entry with the most common genes and DNA. Clone size and V and J calls follow TCRdb, not the original study. The sample table shows 350,000 to 400,000 distinct CDR3 sequences, and roughly 30% are seen once. The ten top clones hold about 6% of the sample.

Details on this clonotype: Its antigen target is currently unknown. No quality values exist for individual bases; no much larger clone is one base distant.

The CDR3 starts with the cysteine, ends with the phenylalanine, and has 13 residues. The sequence is cut down to CDR3 DNA, 39 bases in frame from base 1. Trimming takes 4 bases from V and 4 bases from J, and the germline ends sit 10 bases apart. Per the germline V gene (reference sequence), MNHNY is the CDR1 and SVGAGI is the CDR2. Broader findings and caveats from the paper: Among the most abundant TCRbeta clonotypes, more CDR3 sequences were shared by each donor with her twin than with unrelated donors. The proposed role of the TCRalpha J segment in MHC recognition during thymic selection was stated to require validation by independent studies. Environmental influences could not be excluded as an explanation for twin similarity, since twins were reared together. V gene usage, even among non-selected out-of-frame TCRbeta clonotypes, was reported to be markedly more similar within twin pairs than between unrelated donors. The number of CDR3 clonotypes shared between two donors was mainly determined by the product of the cloneset sizes of the two donors, and no clear deviation from this trend was shown by twins.

Donors were six healthy women forming three monozygous twin pairs. Each of the three twin pairs had been raised together, and the twins in each pair were thought likely to have encountered the same infectious agents and vaccines. RNA was isolated from peripheral blood mononuclear cells and used to prepare TCR cDNA libraries. Sequenced sample: PBMCs. The rearranged segments are TRBV6-6 and TRBJ1-1, with no D gene named confidently. This clonotype was obtained from a woman between 18 and 55 years old in good health. The sequence in DNA is TGTGCCAGCAGTTCAACAGCCATCACTGAAGCTTTCTTT. This codes for CASSSTAITEAFF.